These 8 T cell receptor beta chains came from one sample sequenced in a study of monozygotic twins with inflammatory bowel disease. From its re-call of the 5' RACE reads, TCRdb lists each CDR3 protein once, without DNA. This sample's table reports about 160,000 distinct CDR3 sequences. Sequencing used blood. These receptors were collected from a human donor with ulcerative colitis or Crohn's disease, or a healthy co-twin of an affected twin (not recorded which).

The chain is built from TRBV5-1 and TRBJ2-1. The CDR3 contains 15 residues. Germline V gene sequence: CDR1 SGHRS, CDR2 YFSETQ. The chain's CDR3 is CASSLIVGSYNEQFF.

V usage is TRBV5-1 and J usage is TRBJ2-2; TCRdb designates TRBD1, a call that cannot be tested without DNA. The CDR3 is made up of 15 amino acids. Germline CDR1 reads SGHRS; CDR2 reads YFSETQ. The CDR3 reads CASSSDPRGTGELFF.

The chain is built from TRBV9 and TRBJ1-6. This CDR3 is built from 15 residues. Germline V gene lookup returns CDR1 SGDLS and CDR2 YYNGEE. The CDR3 loop is CASSVKSSYNSPLHF.

The V gene is TRBV7-3, the J gene TRBJ2-1; TCRdb indicates TRBD2, and absent DNA this call remains unverified. The germline gives CDR1 SGHTA, CDR2 FQGTGA. The CDR3 spans 16 residues. The CDR3 here is CASSSQPGLVNNEQFF.

V usage is TRBV5-1 and J usage is TRBJ2-7. The CDR3 runs 14 residues. Germline V gene data show CDR1 as SGHRS and CDR2 as YFSETQ. The CDR3 here is CASSTAQGSYEQYF.

This sequence joins TRBV6-1 and TRBJ2-5; TCRdb picks TRBD1, but there is no DNA to check that call. CDR3 size: 18 residues. CDR1 MNHNS and CDR2 SASEGT come from the germline V gene. CDR3 residues: CASSPLIRGVEDQETQYF.

The rearrangement links TRBV11-2 to TRBJ1-2; TCRdb returns TRBD1, unconfirmable since there is no DNA. This CDR3 has 15 amino acids. Germline V gene sequence: CDR1 SGHAT, CDR2 FQNNGV. The chain's CDR3 is CASSPDLDAPYGYTF.

This chain joins TRBV20-1 and TRBJ2-1; TCRdb picks TRBD2, but there is no DNA to check that call. The CDR3 has 15 residues. Germline V gene sequence: CDR1 DFQATT, CDR2 SNEGSKA (reference sequence). Here the CDR3 reads CSARDRSGRANEQFF.